The 18 T cell receptor beta chains reported below all come from one sample, sequenced in a study of long-term antiretroviral therapy in people with HIV. Version v3.0 of the immunoSEQ assay was performed at survey level. Profiling relied on immunoSEQ multiplex PCR, and the TCRdb table lists in-frame clones only, not all of them. The data contain roughly 20,000 clones, around nine tenths of them singletons. Here the sequenced sample was unsorted PBMCs, taken 0.5 years after starting antiretroviral therapy. The receptors were gathered from a man aged 40-55 years with HIV.

This clone was detected only a few times. The J gene is TRBJ1-1, the V gene TRBV7-8; D call uncertain. Germline CDR1 SGHVS, CDR2 FQNEAQ. This CDR3 region has 13 residues. V lost 1 base and J 7 bases, leaving 10 bases between the germline ends. CDR3: CASSLDRADEAFF. In DNA form, the CDR3 reads TGTGCCAGCAGCTTAGATAGGGCAGATGAAGCTTTCTTT. Complete variable domain (other parts from reference TRBV7-8 and TRBJ1-1): GAGVSQSPRYKVAKRGQDVALRCDPISGHVSLFWYQQALGQGPEFLTYFQNEAQLDKSGLPSDRFFAERPEGSVSTLKIQRTQQEDSAVYLCASSLDRADEAFFGQGTRLTVV.

This clone was observed a few times. V is TRBV7-2 and J is TRBJ2-7; TRBD1 matches 7 bases. This CDR3 region has 16 residues. V was pared by 5 bases and J by 0 bases, with 10 bases of the junction left unmatched. Germline assignment: CDR1 SGHTA and CDR2 FQGNSA. CDR3 nucleotides: TGTGCCAGCAGCCCGTTAGGACAGGTGAGCTCCTACGAGCAGTACTTC. Protein: CASSPLGQVSSYEQYF.

The chain uses TRBV7-8 and TRBJ2-7; 10 nucleotides align to TRBD1. Germline V gives CDR1 SGHVS, CDR2 FQNEAQ. The CDR3 extends over 15 amino acids. Trimming cost V 1 base and J 4 bases; bases outside gene matches: 4. The CDR3 spells CASSLVGTGVYEQYF. CDR3 coding DNA: TGTGCCAGCAGCTTAGTCGGGACAGGGGTATACGAGCAGTACTTC.

The CDR3 DNA follows: TGTGCCAGCAGTCCCAAGACAGGGGAGTCCCACGAGCAGTACTTC. Translating it yields CASSPKTGESHEQYF. The chain is built from TRBV2 and TRBJ2-7; 8 bases are shared with TRBD1. Trimming at V came to 5 bases and at J to 5 bases, leaving 11 bases not matched to a gene. Germline CDR1 reads SNHLY; CDR2 reads FYNNEI. The CDR3 consists of 15 residues.

This sequence joins TRBV9 and TRBJ2-7; 9 bases are a match to TRBD2. J gave up 7 bases and V 4 bases, and 3 bases lay outside the gene matches. There are 12 residues in the CDR3. Per germline, CDR1 SGDLS and CDR2 YYNGEE. The CDR3 spells CASSRGGAEQYF. Here the CDR3 DNA reads TGTGCCAGCAGCCGCGGGGGGGCAGAGCAGTACTTC.

There are a few counts of this clone. The chain links TRBV7-9 to TRBJ2-2; TRBD2 might be the D (6 bases). Trimming removed 3 bases from V and 5 bases from J, with 13 bases in between. The CDR3 is made up of 15 amino acids. In germline, CDR1 is SEHNR, CDR2 FQNEAQ (reference sequence). In nucleotides, the CDR3 is TGTGCCAGCAGCTTTGGGGCGGGGAGGACCGGGGAGCTGTTTTTT. This codes for CASSFGAGRTGELFF.

This clone was detected only a few times. The gene calls are TRBV7-3 and TRBJ2-3; 9 nucleotides align to TRBD2. CDR1 and CDR2 (germline): SGHTA, FQGTGA. Trimming at V came to 4 bases and at J to 5 bases, leaving 7 bases not matched to a gene. CDR3 length: 15 amino acids. As DNA, the CDR3 is TGTGCCAGCAGCTCGGCGGGGGGGCAAATAGATACGCAGTATTTT. This encodes CASSSAGGQIDTQYF.

The table lists this clone with a few counts. The chain combines TRBV4-3 with TRBJ2-3; TRBD1 might be the D (6 bases). The length of the CDR3 is 15 residues. V lost 0 bases to trimming and J lost 6 bases, with 13 bases between them. Per the germline V gene, CDR1 is LGHNA and CDR2 is YSLEER. CDR3 protein: CASSQDGRGADTQYF. The CDR3 DNA is TGCGCCAGCAGCCAAGACGGCAGGGGAGCCGATACGCAGTATTTT.

With regard to this clone: Compared with germline, one end of the junction differs, possibly owing to a read error. The J gene is TRBJ1-3, the V gene TRBV6-5; D is unclear. The CDR3 is 13 amino acids. Looked up from germline, CDR1 is MNHEY and CDR2 is SVGAGI. In DNA form, the CDR3 reads TGTGCCAGCACCTCCGATACTGGAAGCACCATATATTTT. This codes for CASTSDTGSTIYF.

The chain joins TRBV6-6 to TRBJ2-1, with D unclear. The germline CDR1 and CDR2 sequences are MNHNY and SVGAGI (reference sequence). The V gene lost 4 bases and the J gene lost 6 bases, with 7 bases spanning the gap. The CDR3 consists of 12 residues. The CDR3 spells CASSSRGNEQFF. Written as DNA, the CDR3 is TGTGCCAGCAGTTCTAGAGGCAATGAGCAGTTCTTC.

Comments on this clone: Compared with germline, one end of the junction differs, possibly owing to a read error. In nucleotides, the CDR3 is TGTGCAAGTAGTATGTTCTGGGCGGGAGGGCCGGGAGATACGCAGTATTTT. As protein: CASSMFWAGGPGDTQYF. The chain has TRBV19 and TRBJ2-3; 9 nucleotides align to TRBD2. From germline, CDR1 is LNHDA and CDR2 SQIVND (reference sequence). The CDR3 is 17 amino acids.

The CDR3 loop is CASSYFRAGGYEQYF. The CDR3 nucleotides read TGTGCCAGCAGTTACTTTCGGGCAGGGGGCTACGAGCAGTACTTC. V usage is TRBV6-5 and J usage is TRBJ2-7; 7 bases agree with TRBD1. Germline V gene lookup returns CDR1 MNHEY and CDR2 SVGAGI. The CDR3 has 15 amino acids. The ends lost 1 base at V and 3 bases at J; junction bases unmatched: 6.

The V call is TRBV6-6, the J call TRBJ2-7, with 8 bases lining up with TRBD1. J lost 5 bases, V lost 5 bases, and 8 bases had no gene match. The CDR3 has 14 amino acids. Germline assignment: CDR1 MNHNY and CDR2 SVGAGI (reference sequence). CDR3 sequence reads: CASSPRQGRDEQYF. The CDR3 region has the DNA TGTGCCAGCAGTCCCCGACAGGGGCGGGACGAGCAGTACTTC.

This chain connects TRBV4-3 to TRBJ1-1; no clear D. CDR3 size: 13 residues. Trimming cost V 1 base and J 6 bases, with 9 bases left between them. Germline V gene lookup returns CDR1 LGHNA and CDR2 YSLEER. The CDR3: CASSQGNHAEAFF. The CDR3 DNA reads TGCGCCAGCAGCCAAGGAAATCACGCTGAAGCTTTCTTT.

Notes on this clone: The junction departs from the called germline gene at one end, perhaps through a read error. This rearrangement joins TRBV7-9 to TRBJ1-3; no definite D call. Germline CDR1 is SEHNR and CDR2 is FQNEAQ (reference sequence). The CDR3 runs 14 residues. The chain's CDR3 is CTSSSKGLGNTIYF. CDR3 coding DNA: TGTACCAGCAGCAGCAAAGGTTTGGGAAACACCATATATTTT.

The chain employs TRBV7-9 and TRBJ2-1, with D unresolved. The CDR3 contains 11 residues. V lost 6 bases and J 4 bases, leaving 4 bases between the germline ends. Germline V CDR1 and CDR2: SEHNR, FQNEAQ (reference sequence). The DNA for the CDR3 is TGTGCCAGCAGGGAATACAATGAGCAGTTCTTC. As protein: CASREYNEQFF.

This chain's CDR3 is CASSLGLSGRANQPQHF. Written as DNA, the CDR3 is TGTGCCAGCAGCTTAGGCCTTTCGGGAAGAGCCAATCAGCCCCAGCATTTT. The V gene is TRBV13, the J gene TRBJ1-5; D unresolved. The germline V and J ends were trimmed by 0 bases and 3 bases, with 15 bases remaining between them. The CDR3 loop spans 17 amino acids. Germline V CDR1 and CDR2: PRHDT, FYEKMQ (reference sequence).

V usage is TRBV5-4 and J usage is TRBJ2-5, with unresolved D. This CDR3 region has 14 residues. Trimming stripped 0 bases from V and 3 bases from J, with 9 bases between. CDR1 and CDR2 (germline): SGHNT, YYREEE (reference sequence). CDR3 in amino acids: CASSLAVREETQYF. The CDR3 bases are TGTGCCAGCAGCTTGGCGGTCCGGGAAGAGACCCAGTACTTC.